The rows below give T cell receptor beta chains drawn from one sample of a study of cytomegalovirus exposure and HLA in healthy donors. The repertoire was sequenced with immunoSEQ multiplex PCR; TCRdb's copy has only in-frame clones and lacks some. The sample carries 110,000 to 150,000 clones, 85% to 95% recorded once. Input material: PBMCs. These receptors were taken from a man aged 18 to 29 in good health and CMV-seropositive. Both conserved end residues are part of each CDR3. D genes are given only for firm matches. Size values are once, few and many counts, or a class for expanded clones, and some rows have none.

j_gene,len,abundance,d_gene,v_gene,CDR3nt,CDR3aa
TRBJ2-2,17,NA,TRBD2,TRBV19,TGTGCCAGTAGTTTCATCGGACTAGCGGGTTTGGCCGGGGAGCTGTTTTTT,CASSFIGLAGLAGELFF
TRBJ2-3,16,once,TRBD2,TRBV2,TGTGCCAGCGGTGGAAGCGGGAGTGTTGTCACAGATACGCAGTATTTT,CASGGSGSVVTDTQYF
TRBJ2-1,14,NA,NA,TRBV7-9,TGTGCCAGCTCTCGGGGAAGAGGAGTTGATGAGCAGTTCTTC,CASSRGRGVDEQFF
TRBJ2-7,14,NA,NA,TRBV5-1,TGCGCCAGCAGCGATGGGCCCCCGAACTACGAGCAGTACTTC,CASSDGPPNYEQYF
TRBJ2-3,16,NA,NA,TRBV7-9,TGTGCCAGCAGCGCCATAAAAGGGGGAGGCACAGATACGCAGTATTTT,CASSAIKGGGTDTQYF
TRBJ1-1,14,NA,TRBD1,TRBV5-1,TGCGCCAGCAGCCTGACAGGGATGAACACTGAAGCTTTCTTT,CASSLTGMNTEAFF
TRBJ2-3,16,NA,TRBD2,TRBV9,TGTGCCAGCAGCGCAACCGGGGGGGGGCGTTCGGATACGCAGTATTTT,CASSATGGGRSDTQYF
TRBJ2-1,15,NA,TRBD2,TRBV5-1,TGCGCCAGTAACCCGGGACTAGCGGGAACGGGTGAGCAGTTCTTC,CASNPGLAGTGEQFF
TRBJ1-5,15,NA,NA,TRBV28,TGTGCCAGCAGTTCCCCAAAAGGGGTTTTCGGGCCCCAGCATTTT,CASSSPKGVFGPQHF
TRBJ2-1,10,NA,NA,TRBV29-1,TGCAGCGGCCTATACAATGAGCAGTTCTTC,CSGLYNEQFF
TRBJ2-7,14,NA,NA,TRBV7-9,TGTGCCAGCAGTTATAGAGCAGGGTATGACGAGCAGTACTTC,CASSYRAGYDEQYF
TRBJ2-1,14,NA,NA,TRBV19,TGTGCCAGCCGGAGGGACTCAGACTCCAATGAGCAGTTCTTC,CASRRDSDSNEQFF
TRBJ1-1,15,NA,TRBD1,TRBV5-1,TGCGCCAGCAGCTTGGAGGGGACAGGGGGCACTGAAGCTTTCTTT,CASSLEGTGGTEAFF
TRBJ2-2,13,NA,NA,TRBV28,TGTGCCAGCAGTGAGCGTGGCACCGGGGAGCTGTTTTTT,CASSERGTGELFF
TRBJ2-7,14,NA,TRBD1,TRBV7-8,TGTGCCAGCAGCTACGGACAGGGGGGCTACGAGCAGTACTTC,CASSYGQGGYEQYF
TRBJ1-2,15,NA,TRBD1,TRBV15,TGTGCCACCAGCACACGGACAGGGGTGGGAAATGGCTACACCTTC,CATSTRTGVGNGYTF
TRBJ2-1,15,NA,TRBD1,TRBV6-1,TGTGCCAGCAGTGAAGACAGGGGGAACTACAATGAGCAGTTCTTC,CASSEDRGNYNEQFF
TRBJ1-5,14,NA,NA,TRBV27,TGTGCCAGCAGTTTGGGGGGGGCAATGGTACCCCAGCATTTT,CASSLGGAMVPQHF
TRBJ2-7,14,NA,TRBD2,TRBV28,TGTGCCAGCAGTTCAACTAGCGGGGTCGGGCAGCAGTACTTC,CASSSTSGVGQQYF
TRBJ2-7,14,NA,NA,TRBV30,TGTGCCTGGAGTGTCGACATGAAACTTTACGAGCAGTACTTC,CAWSVDMKLYEQYF
TRBJ2-2,17,once,TRBD2,TRBV5-1,TGCGCCAGCAGCTTCGGTTCGCTAGCGGGAGGGACCGGGGAGCTGTTTTTT,CASSFGSLAGGTGELFF
TRBJ2-7,17,NA,TRBD1,TRBV7-9,TGTGCCAGCAGTTACATCCAGGGGGCTGGGGCAGCCTACGAGCAGTACTTC,CASSYIQGAGAAYEQYF
TRBJ2-3,16,NA,NA,TRBV5-1,TGCGCCAGCAGCTTGAGTGGAGTGGCTAGCACAGATACGCAGTATTTT,CASSLSGVASTDTQYF
TRBJ2-1,17,NA,TRBD2,TRBV18,TGTGCCAGCTCACCCACAGCGGGACTCTCGGCGCGTAATGAGCAGTTCTTC,CASSPTAGLSARNEQFF
TRBJ1-1,12,NA,NA,TRBV11-1,TGTGCCAGCAGCTTTCGGGAGACTGAAGCTTTCTTT,CASSFRETEAFF
TRBJ1-2,12,NA,NA,TRBV27,TGTGCCACCGGTCCAACTGCGTATGGCTACACCTTC,CATGPTAYGYTF